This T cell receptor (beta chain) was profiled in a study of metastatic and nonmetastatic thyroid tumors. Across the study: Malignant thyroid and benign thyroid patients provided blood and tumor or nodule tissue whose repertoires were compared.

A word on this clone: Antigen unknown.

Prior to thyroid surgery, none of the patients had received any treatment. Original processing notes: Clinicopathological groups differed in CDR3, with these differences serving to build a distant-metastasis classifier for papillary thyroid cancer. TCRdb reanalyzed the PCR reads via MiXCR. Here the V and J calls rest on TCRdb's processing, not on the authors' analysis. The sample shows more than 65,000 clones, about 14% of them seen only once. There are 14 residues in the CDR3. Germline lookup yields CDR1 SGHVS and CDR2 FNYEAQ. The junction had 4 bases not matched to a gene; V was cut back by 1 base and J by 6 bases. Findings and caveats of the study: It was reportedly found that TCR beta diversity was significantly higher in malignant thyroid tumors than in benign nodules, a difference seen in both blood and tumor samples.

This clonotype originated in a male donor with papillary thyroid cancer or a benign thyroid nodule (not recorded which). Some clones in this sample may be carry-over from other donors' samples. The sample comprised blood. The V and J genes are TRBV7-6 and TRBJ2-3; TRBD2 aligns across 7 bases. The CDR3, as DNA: TGTGCCAGCAGCTTAGTCTTGGGAGGGGATACGCAGTATTTT. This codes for CASSLVLGGDTQYF.